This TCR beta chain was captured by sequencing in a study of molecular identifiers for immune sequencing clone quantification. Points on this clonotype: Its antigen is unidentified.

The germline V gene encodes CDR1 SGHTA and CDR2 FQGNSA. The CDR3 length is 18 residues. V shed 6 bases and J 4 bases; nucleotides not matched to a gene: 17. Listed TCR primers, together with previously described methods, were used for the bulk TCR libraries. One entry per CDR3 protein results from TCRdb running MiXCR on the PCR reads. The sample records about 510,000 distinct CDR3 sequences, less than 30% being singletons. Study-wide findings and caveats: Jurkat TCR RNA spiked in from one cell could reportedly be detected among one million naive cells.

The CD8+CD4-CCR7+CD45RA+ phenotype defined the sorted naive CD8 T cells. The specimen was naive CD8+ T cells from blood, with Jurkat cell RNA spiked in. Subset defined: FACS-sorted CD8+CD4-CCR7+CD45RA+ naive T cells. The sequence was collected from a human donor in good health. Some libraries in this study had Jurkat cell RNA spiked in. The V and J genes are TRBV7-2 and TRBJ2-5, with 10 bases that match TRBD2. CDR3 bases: TGTGCCAGCAGACCCGACAGGGGTGCTAGCGGGGGACGAGAGACCCAGTACTTC. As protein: CASRPDRGASGGRETQYF.